The clone carrying this TCR beta chain was detected once. These data originate in a study of Tregs in tolerant kidney transplant recipients. Using immunoSEQ multiplex PCR, the repertoire was profiled, and TCRdb retains in-frame clones only, with some absent. Of roughly 70,000 clones in the sample, 84% are singletons; the top ten hold more than 4%. V was cut by 1 base and J by 4 bases, with 10 bases left in between. Looked up from germline, CDR1 is SGHVS and CDR2 is FQNEAQ. This CDR3 has 14 amino acids. The J gene is TRBJ1-2, the V gene TRBV7-8, with D unclear. Sequencing was carried out using CD4+ T cells from blood. This receptor was taken from a human donor in good health. CDR3 nucleotides: TGTGCCAGCAGCTTAGGAGGTCTGCGCTATGGCTACACCTTC. Translation gives CASSLGGLRYGYTF.